The clone carrying this T cell receptor beta chain has a handful of counts. CDR1 and CDR2 from the germline V gene are SGHTA and FQGNSA. With 5 bases removed from V and 2 bases from J, the gap between germline ends came to 16 bases. The CDR3 is made up of 15 amino acids. The data originate from a study of identical twins. Only healthy Caucasians were enrolled as donors. Template switching created a universal primer site, and the cDNA included unique molecular identifiers. TCRdb called the 5' RACE reads again in MiXCR, with one record for every CDR3 protein. The repertoire holds 600,000 to 850,000 distinct CDR3 sequences, with approximately 18% as singletons. These sequences were also reported in another study, on T cells expressing NK-cell markers. As that study records: Sorted CD3+CD56+NKG2C+, CD3+CD56+NKG2C- and CD3+CD56-NKG2C+ T cells provided the TCR beta repertoires.

Sample: PBMCs. The origin of this receptor is a woman between 18 and 30 years old in good health. The chain uses TRBV7-2 and TRBJ2-7; perhaps TRBD1 as D (5 bases). In nucleotides, the CDR3 is TGTGCCAGCAGCCAGAAGGGGCACAGCACCTACGAGCAGTACTTC. Its protein is CASSQKGHSTYEQYF.